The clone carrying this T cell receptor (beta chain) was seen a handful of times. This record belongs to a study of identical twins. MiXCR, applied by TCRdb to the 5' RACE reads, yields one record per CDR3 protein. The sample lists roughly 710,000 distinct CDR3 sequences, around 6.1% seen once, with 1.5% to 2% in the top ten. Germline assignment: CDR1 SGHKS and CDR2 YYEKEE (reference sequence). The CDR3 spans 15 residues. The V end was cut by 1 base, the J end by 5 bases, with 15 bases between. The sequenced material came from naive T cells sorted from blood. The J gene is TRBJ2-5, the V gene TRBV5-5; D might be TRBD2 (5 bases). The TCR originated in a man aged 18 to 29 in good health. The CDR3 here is CASSLLVGVKETQYF. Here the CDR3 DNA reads TGTGCCAGCAGCTTGTTAGTCGGGGTTAAGGAGACCCAGTACTTC.